The subject of this entry is one T cell receptor (beta chain). The data stem from a study of blood T cell repertoires in COVID-19. The data were produced by immunoSEQ multiplex PCR, yet TCRdb's version contains in-frame clones alone and is incomplete. The sample lists around 310,000 clones, roughly 90% seen once, with around 0.93% in the top ten. CDR3 size: 15 residues. Germline V gene sequence: CDR1 SQVTM, CDR2 ANQGSEA. V lost 5 bases and J lost 4; bases outside the gene matches: 9. Sequencing input: peripheral blood. The V gene is TRBV29-1, the J gene TRBJ2-3; 10 nucleotides line up with TRBD1. The TCR comes from a woman aged 40 to 50 with COVID-19, enrolled during active disease. CDR3 sequence (DNA): TGCAGCGTTACAACCGGACAGGGGGGATCAGATACGCAGTATTTT. It codes for CSVTTGQGGSDTQYF.